The T cell receptor (beta chain) described here comes from a study of prognosis after radiotherapy for stage I lung cancer. For the study at large: The non-small cell lung cancer patients were all regarded as unsuitable for surgery on medical grounds.

Two-round multiplex PCR on genomic DNA was the method by which TCR beta CDR3 was amplified. Each TRBV and TRBJ gene had its own primer in the first PCR round. TCRdb fed the multiplex PCR reads into MiXCR, producing one record per CDR3 protein. Of fewer than 40,000 distinct CDR3 sequences in the sample, around a third were seen once. General study results and limits: It was not determined whether the expanded TCR clones were tumor-specific. Metastatic and non-metastatic patients reportedly diverged in TRBV and TRBJ gene usage. Where distant metastases developed, patients had lower Shannon entropy after stereotactic body radiation therapy.

In regard to this clonotype: The antigen remains unidentified.

The clonotype was recovered from a donor at least 50 years old with non-small cell lung cancer. This sample comprised PBMCs, obtained before or after stereotactic body radiation therapy (not recorded which).

The CDR3 loop reads CASTPRQVKSQPQHF. CDR3 in DNA: TGTGCCAGCACTCCCCGACAGGTGAAGTCTCAGCCCCAGCATTTT. The chain couples TRBV6-1 to TRBJ1-5; possible D gene TRBD1, 6 bases. This CDR3 region has 15 residues. The germline gives CDR1 MNHNS, CDR2 SASEGT. V was clipped by 7 bases and J by 6 bases, with 19 bases between them.